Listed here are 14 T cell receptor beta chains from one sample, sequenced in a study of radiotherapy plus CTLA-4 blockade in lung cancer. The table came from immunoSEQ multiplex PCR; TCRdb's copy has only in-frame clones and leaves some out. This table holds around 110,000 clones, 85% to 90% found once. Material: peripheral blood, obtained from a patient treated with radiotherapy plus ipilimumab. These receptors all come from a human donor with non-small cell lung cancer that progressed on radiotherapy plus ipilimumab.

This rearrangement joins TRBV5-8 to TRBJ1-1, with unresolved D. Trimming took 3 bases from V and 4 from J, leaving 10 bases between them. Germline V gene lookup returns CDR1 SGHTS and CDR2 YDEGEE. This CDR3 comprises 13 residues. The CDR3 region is CASSWQVTTEAFF. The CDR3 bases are TGTGCCAGCAGCTGGCAGGTTACCACTGAAGCTTTCTTT.

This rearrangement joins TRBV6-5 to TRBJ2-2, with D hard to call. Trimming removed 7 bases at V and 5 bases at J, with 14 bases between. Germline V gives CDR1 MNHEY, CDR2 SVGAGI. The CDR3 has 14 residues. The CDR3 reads CASKVKTQTGELFF. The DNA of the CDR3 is TGTGCCAGCAAGGTCAAGACGCAGACCGGGGAGCTGTTTTTT.

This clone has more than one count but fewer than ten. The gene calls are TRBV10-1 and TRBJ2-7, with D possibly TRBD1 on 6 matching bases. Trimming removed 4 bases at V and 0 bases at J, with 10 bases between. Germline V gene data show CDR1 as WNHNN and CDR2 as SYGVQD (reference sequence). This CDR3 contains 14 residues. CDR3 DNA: TGCGCCAGCAGTGGGACAGTAGGCTCCTACGAGCAGTACTTC. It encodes CASSGTVGSYEQYF.

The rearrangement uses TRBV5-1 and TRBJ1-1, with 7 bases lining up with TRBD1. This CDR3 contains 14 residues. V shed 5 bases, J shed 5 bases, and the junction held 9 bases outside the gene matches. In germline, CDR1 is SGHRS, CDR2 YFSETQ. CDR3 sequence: CASRTGPESTEAFF. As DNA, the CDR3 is TGCGCCAGCAGGACAGGGCCCGAAAGTACTGAAGCTTTCTTT.

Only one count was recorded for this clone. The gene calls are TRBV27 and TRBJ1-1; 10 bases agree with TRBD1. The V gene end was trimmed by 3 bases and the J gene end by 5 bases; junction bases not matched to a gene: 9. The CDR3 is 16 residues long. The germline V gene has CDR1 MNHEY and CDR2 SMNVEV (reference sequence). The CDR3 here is CASSLTGGTGVTEAFF. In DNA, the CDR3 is TGTGCCAGCAGTTTGACCGGGGGGACAGGGGTTACTGAAGCTTTCTTT.

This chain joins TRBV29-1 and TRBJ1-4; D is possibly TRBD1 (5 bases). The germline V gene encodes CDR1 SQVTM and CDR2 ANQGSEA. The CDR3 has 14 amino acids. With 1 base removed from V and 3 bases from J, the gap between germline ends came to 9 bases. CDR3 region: CSVEAPGSNEKLFF. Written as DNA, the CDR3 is TGCAGCGTTGAAGCTCCAGGGTCTAATGAAAAACTGTTTTTT. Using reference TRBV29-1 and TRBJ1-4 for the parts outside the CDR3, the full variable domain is SAVISQKPSRDICQRGTSLTIQCQVDSQVTMMFWYRQQPGQSLTLIATANQGSEATYESGFVIDKFPISRPNLTFSTLTVSNMSPEDSSIYLCSVEAPGSNEKLFFGSGTQLSVL.

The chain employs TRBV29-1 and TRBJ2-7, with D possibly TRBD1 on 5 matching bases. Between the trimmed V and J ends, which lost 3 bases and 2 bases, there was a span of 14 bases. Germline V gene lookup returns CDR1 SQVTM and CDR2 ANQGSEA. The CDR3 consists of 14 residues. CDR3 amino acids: CSVEIPGKPYEQYF. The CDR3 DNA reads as TGCAGCGTTGAGATACCAGGGAAGCCCTACGAGCAGTACTTC.

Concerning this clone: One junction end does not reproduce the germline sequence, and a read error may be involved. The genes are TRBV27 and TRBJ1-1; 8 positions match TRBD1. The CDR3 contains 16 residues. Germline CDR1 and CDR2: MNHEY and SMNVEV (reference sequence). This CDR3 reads CASSLGRGLLKTEAFF. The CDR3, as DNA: TGTGCCAGCAGTTTGGGCAGGGGGCTTCTGAAAACTGAAGCTTTCTTT.

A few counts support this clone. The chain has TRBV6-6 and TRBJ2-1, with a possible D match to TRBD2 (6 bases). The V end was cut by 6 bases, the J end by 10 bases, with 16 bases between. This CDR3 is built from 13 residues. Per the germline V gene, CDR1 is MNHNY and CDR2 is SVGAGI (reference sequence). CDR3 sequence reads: CASSPGVAEEQFF. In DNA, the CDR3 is TGTGCCAGCAGCCCGGGAGTAGCGGAAGAGCAGTTCTTC.

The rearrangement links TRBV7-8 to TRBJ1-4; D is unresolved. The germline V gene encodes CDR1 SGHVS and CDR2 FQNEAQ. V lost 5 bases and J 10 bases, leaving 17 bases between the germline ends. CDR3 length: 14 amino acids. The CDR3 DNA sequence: TGTGCCAGCAGCGCATTATTGGGGAAGGGAAAACTGTTTTTT. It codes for CASSALLGKGKLFF.

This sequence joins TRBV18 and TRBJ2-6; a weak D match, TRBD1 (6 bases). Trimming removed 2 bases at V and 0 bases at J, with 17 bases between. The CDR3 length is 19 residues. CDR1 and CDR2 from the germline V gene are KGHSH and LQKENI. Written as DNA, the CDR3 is TGTGCCAGCTCACCAATCCCGGCAGGGGATCTCTCTGGGGCCAACGTCCTGACTTTC. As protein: CASSPIPAGDLSGANVLTF.

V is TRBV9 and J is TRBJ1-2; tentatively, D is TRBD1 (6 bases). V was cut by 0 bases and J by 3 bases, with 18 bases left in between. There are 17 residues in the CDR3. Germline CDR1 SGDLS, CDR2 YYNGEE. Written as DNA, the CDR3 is TGTGCCAGCAGCGTAGTTTCCTCTGGGGGCGCCGACTATGGCTACACCTTC. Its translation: CASSVVSSGGADYGYTF.

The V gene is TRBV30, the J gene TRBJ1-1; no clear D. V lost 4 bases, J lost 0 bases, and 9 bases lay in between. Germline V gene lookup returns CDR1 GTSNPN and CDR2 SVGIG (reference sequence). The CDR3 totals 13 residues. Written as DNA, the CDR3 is TGTGCCTGGAAGAAGGAGATGAACACTGAAGCTTTCTTT. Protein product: CAWKKEMNTEAFF.

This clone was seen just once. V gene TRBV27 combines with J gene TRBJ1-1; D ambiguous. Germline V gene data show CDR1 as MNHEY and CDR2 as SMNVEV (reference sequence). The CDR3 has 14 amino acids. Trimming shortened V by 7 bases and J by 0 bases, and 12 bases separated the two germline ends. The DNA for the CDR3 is TGTGCCAGCACCCCCGGGCCTTTGAACACTGAAGCTTTCTTT. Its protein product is CASTPGPLNTEAFF.